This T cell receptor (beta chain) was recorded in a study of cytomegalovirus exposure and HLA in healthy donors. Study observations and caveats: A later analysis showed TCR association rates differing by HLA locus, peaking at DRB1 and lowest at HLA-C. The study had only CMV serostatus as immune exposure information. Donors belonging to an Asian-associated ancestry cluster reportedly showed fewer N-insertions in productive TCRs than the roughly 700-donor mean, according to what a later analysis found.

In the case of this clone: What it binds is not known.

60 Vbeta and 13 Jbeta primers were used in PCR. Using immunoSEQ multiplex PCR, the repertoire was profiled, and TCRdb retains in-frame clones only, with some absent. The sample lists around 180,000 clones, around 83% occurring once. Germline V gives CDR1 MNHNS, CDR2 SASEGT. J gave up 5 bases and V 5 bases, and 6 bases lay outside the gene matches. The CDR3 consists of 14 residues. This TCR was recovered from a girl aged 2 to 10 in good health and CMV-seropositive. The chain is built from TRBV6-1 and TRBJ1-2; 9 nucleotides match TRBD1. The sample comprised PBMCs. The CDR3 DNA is TGTGCCAGCAGTCGGACAGGGGTTAATTATGGCTACACCTTC. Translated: CASSRTGVNYGYTF.